The present entry profiles one T cell receptor beta chain with its context. Its antigen is unidentified. A much larger clone is a single base away; this may be a read error. This entry belongs to a study of regulatory T cells in long-lasting Graves disease. The study's findings and limits: TRBV28, TRBJ1-2 and TRBJ2-5 were favored in persistent disease.

Stated time point: persistent/refractory GD, antithyroid drugs over 5 years with positive TRAb. PBMCs were the source of the RNA used for TCR sequencing. Relying on iRepertoire HTBI primers and Arm-PCR of CDR3 regions, the team built TCR beta libraries. Via MiXCR, TCRdb re-called the multiplex PCR reads, giving one row per CDR3 protein. The sample has a few hundred thousand distinct CDR3 sequences, over 20% seen once. The CDR3 is 13 residues long. The sample was peripheral blood mononuclear cells (PBMCs), taken when the disease was refractory, from a patient treated with antithyroid drugs. The sequence derives from a female donor with Graves disease. The V call is TRBV12-3 or TRBV12-4, the J call TRBJ1-2; a possible D gene is TRBD1 (6 bases). CDR3 protein: CGSSGGQLDGYTF. In DNA, the CDR3 is TGTGGCAGCAGTGGGGGACAACTAGATGGCTACACCTTC.